The entry below gives a single T cell receptor beta chain sequence along with its context. TCRdb reanalyzed the 5' RACE reads, giving one entry per CDR3 protein sequence and no DNA. Its table records about 420,000 distinct CDR3 sequences. The sample belongs to a study of monozygotic twins with inflammatory bowel disease. This clonotype was sampled from a human donor with ulcerative colitis or Crohn's disease, or a healthy co-twin of an affected twin (not recorded which). The source material was blood.

The CDR3 loop reads CASSHGWTTDTQYF. The chain uses TRBV6-5 and TRBJ2-3; the TCRdb call, TRBD1, lacks DNA for checking. The CDR3 is 14 amino acids. Germline loops: CDR1 MNHEY, CDR2 SVGAGI.